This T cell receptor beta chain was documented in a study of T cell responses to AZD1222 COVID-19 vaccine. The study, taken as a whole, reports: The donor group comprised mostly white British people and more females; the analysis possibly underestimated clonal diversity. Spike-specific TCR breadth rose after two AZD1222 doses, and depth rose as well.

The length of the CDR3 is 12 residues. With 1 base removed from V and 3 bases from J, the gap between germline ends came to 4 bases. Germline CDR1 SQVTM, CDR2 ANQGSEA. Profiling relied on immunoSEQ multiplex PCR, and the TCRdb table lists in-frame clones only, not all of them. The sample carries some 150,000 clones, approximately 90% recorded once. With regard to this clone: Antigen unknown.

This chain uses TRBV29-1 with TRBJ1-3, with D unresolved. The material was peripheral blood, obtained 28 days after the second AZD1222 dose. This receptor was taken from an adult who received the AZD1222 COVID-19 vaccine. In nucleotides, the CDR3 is TGCAGCGTTGAAGTTGATGGAAACACCATATATTTT. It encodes CSVEVDGNTIYF. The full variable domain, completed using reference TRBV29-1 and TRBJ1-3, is SAVISQKPSRDICQRGTSLTIQCQVDSQVTMMFWYRQQPGQSLTLIATANQGSEATYESGFVIDKFPISRPNLTFSTLTVSNMSPEDSSIYLCSVEVDGNTIYFGEGSWLTVV.